This section outlines one T cell receptor beta chain sequence together with its context. The source of the sample is a study of blood T cell repertoires in COVID-19. The overall study: Sources were T cells, B-cell-depleted T cells, or PBMCs; the material itself was cDNA or gDNA.

Seattle patients were enrolled during active infection and followed longitudinally. In the authors' methods: Amplifying reference gene primers gave estimates of nucleated cell counts. The repertoire was sequenced with immunoSEQ multiplex PCR; TCRdb's copy has only in-frame clones and lacks some. V and J calls and clone size are copied from that table; D and trimming were computed from the DNA. The sample lists 150,000 or so clones, around 87% occurring once. The specimen sequenced was peripheral blood. This TCR was recovered from a man aged 60 to 69 with COVID-19, enrolled during active disease.

CDR3 sequence reads: CASSYPGLAGEETQYF. In nucleotides, the CDR3 is TGTGCCAGCAGTTACCCTGGGCTAGCGGGGGAAGAGACCCAGTACTTC. The J gene is TRBJ2-5, the V gene TRBV6-2 or TRBV6-3; 10 bases match TRBD2. The CDR3 runs 16 residues. Germline values: CDR1 MNHEY, CDR2 SVGEGT. V trimming: 2 bases; J trimming: 3 bases; junction bases outside the gene matches: 6.